Presented here are 29 T cell receptor beta chains from one specimen sequenced in a study of blood T cell repertoires in COVID-19. Only in-frame clones appear in the TCRdb table, and some are missing; sequencing was by immunoSEQ multiplex PCR. The data show roughly 230,000 clones, 65% to 85% seen once. Sequences were obtained from peripheral blood. Source of these receptors: a human donor in a cohort sampled during active COVID-19.

The rearrangement links TRBV2 to TRBJ1-1, with D unresolved. Germline-derived CDR1 and CDR2 are SNHLY and FYNNEI. V was clipped by 7 bases and J by 4 bases, with 13 bases between them. This CDR3 is 13 amino acids long. CDR3 bases: TGTGCCAGCAAACGACGAGGGTTCACTGAAGCTTTCTTT. Translation gives CASKRRGFTEAFF.

Here the CDR3 reads CASSQRADGTDSYEQYF. The CDR3 DNA sequence: TGTGCCAGCAGCCAACGCGCGGACGGGACAGACTCCTACGAGCAGTACTTC. The genes are TRBV4-2 and TRBJ2-7; 7 positions match TRBD1. The ends lost 2 bases at V and 0 bases at J; junction bases unmatched: 10. Germline CDR1 is LGHNA and CDR2 is YNFKEQ. CDR3 size: 17 residues.

This chain links TRBV14 with TRBJ1-1; 10 bases fit TRBD1. V shed 7 bases, J shed 2 bases, and the junction held 4 bases outside the gene matches. Germline V CDR1 and CDR2: SGHDN, FVKESK. The CDR3 spans 14 residues. The CDR3 reads CASIGQGENTEAFF. The CDR3 region has the DNA TGTGCCAGCATCGGACAGGGGGAAAACACTGAAGCTTTCTTT.

The chain uses TRBV10-3 and TRBJ1-2; 9 bases agree with TRBD1. This CDR3 is built from 17 residues. Looked up from germline, CDR1 is ENHRY and CDR2 is SYGVKD. J gave up 2 bases and V 1 base, and 8 bases lay outside the gene matches. CDR3 bases: TGTGCCATCAGTGAGTTAGGGACAGGGACACTAAACTATGGCTACACCTTC. Its protein is CAISELGTGTLNYGYTF.

This rearrangement joins TRBV5-4 to TRBJ1-1, with D perhaps TRBD1 (6 bases). The CDR3 runs 13 residues. Trimming removed 1 base from V and 10 bases from J, with 14 bases in between. CDR1 and CDR2 (germline): SGHNT, YYREEE (reference sequence). The CDR3 nucleotides are TGTGCCAGCAGCTTGCCAGGGGTGGTTGGAGCTTTCTTT. Translation gives CASSLPGVVGAFF.

The V gene is TRBV3-1 (or the pseudogene TRBV3-2), the J gene TRBJ2-1; D gene ambiguous. Germline V gene sequence: CDR1 LGHDT, CDR2 YNNKEL (reference sequence). The V end was cut by 0 bases, the J end by 7 bases, with 10 bases between. The CDR3 contains 14 residues. CDR3 in amino acids: CASSQDSVANEQFF. CDR3 DNA sequence: TGTGCCAGCAGCCAAGACTCAGTAGCTAATGAGCAGTTCTTC.

V gene TRBV5-1 combines with J gene TRBJ2-5, with D maybe TRBD1 (6 bases). The CDR3 has 15 residues. Germline loops: CDR1 SGHRS, CDR2 YFSETQ. Trimming left V 5 bases short and J 5 bases short, with 19 bases between. CDR3 residues: CASSTLPGHGETQYF. As DNA, the CDR3 is TGCGCCAGCAGTACCCTGCCGGGACATGGGGAGACCCAGTACTTC. The entire variable domain, with the rest obtained from reference TRBV5-1 and TRBJ2-5, is as follows: KAGVTQTPRYLIKTRGQQVTLSCSPISGHRSVSWYQQTPGQGLQFLFEYFSETQRNKGNFPGRFSGRQFSNSRSEMNVSTLELGDSALYLCASSTLPGHGETQYFGPGTRLLVL.

V gene TRBV5-1 combines with J gene TRBJ1-3, with D possibly TRBD1 on 5 matching bases. V lost 3 bases, J lost 0 bases, and 16 bases lay in between. Per the germline V gene, CDR1 is SGHRS and CDR2 is YFSETQ. CDR3 length: 17 amino acids. The CDR3 DNA follows: TGCGCCAGCAGCTACGGGACTTCTTCTTTCTCTGGAAACACCATATATTTT. Amino acid sequence: CASSYGTSSFSGNTIYF.

The J gene is TRBJ1-4, the V gene TRBV6-5, with 7 bases identical to TRBD1. CDR3 length equals 15 residues. Germline loops: CDR1 MNHEY, CDR2 SVGAGI. J gave up 0 bases and V 7 bases, and 5 bases lay outside the gene matches. CDR3 bases: TGTGCCAGCACCAGACAGGGAGCAACTAATGAAAAACTGTTTTTT. It encodes CASTRQGATNEKLFF.

The rearrangement uses TRBV7-9 and TRBJ2-1; D may be TRBD2 (6 bases). There are 13 residues in the CDR3. Looked up from germline, CDR1 is SEHNR and CDR2 is FQNEAQ (reference sequence). V lost 6 bases and J lost 5, with 11 bases in between. CDR3 nucleotide sequence: TGTGCCAGCAGTTGGGACTTAGACAATGAGCAGTTCTTC. Encoded protein: CASSWDLDNEQFF.

This clone was seen only once. This chain connects TRBV10-3 to TRBJ2-5, with 8 bases matching TRBD1. The germline gives CDR1 ENHRY, CDR2 SYGVKD. The junction had 0 bases not matched to a gene; V was cut back by 0 bases and J by 3 bases. The CDR3 runs to 14 residues. Here the CDR3 reads CAISESTGEETQYF. The DNA of the CDR3 is TGTGCCATCAGTGAGTCGACAGGGGAAGAGACCCAGTACTTC.

The V call is TRBV10-3, the J call TRBJ1-4; D is perhaps TRBD1 (6 bases). V lost 4 bases and J 4 bases, leaving 13 bases between the germline ends. CDR1 and CDR2 from the germline V gene are ENHRY and SYGVKD. CDR3 length: 15 amino acids. The CDR3 DNA reads as TGTGCCATCAGTGTCGAGACAGGCCTTAATGAAAAACTGTTTTTT. Residues: CAISVETGLNEKLFF.

The rearrangement uses TRBV30 and TRBJ1-1; 7 nucleotides agree with TRBD1. There are 13 residues in the CDR3. Germline trimming cut 2 bases from V and 1 base from J; bases unmatched to any gene: 1. In germline, CDR1 is GTSNPN, CDR2 SVGIG (reference sequence). The CDR3 nucleotides read TGTGCCTGGAGTCGGACAGGGAACACTGAAGCTTTCTTT. Protein product: CAWSRTGNTEAFF.

This chain uses TRBV5-1 with TRBJ1-1; 7 nucleotides agree with TRBD1. V shed 4 bases and J 4 bases; nucleotides not matched to a gene: 10. The germline gives CDR1 SGHRS, CDR2 YFSETQ. This CDR3 has 15 amino acids. The DNA for the CDR3 is TGCGCCAGCAGCCAATCTTCCAGACAGGGCACTGAAGCTTTCTTT. This sequence encodes CASSQSSRQGTEAFF.

The chain carries TRBV9 and TRBJ2-1, with 12 bases fitting TRBD2. Germline CDR1 SGDLS, CDR2 YYNGEE. V shed 2 bases, J shed 5 bases, and the junction held 11 bases outside the gene matches. The CDR3 is 18 residues long. The CDR3 sequence is CASSVTSGGPPGDNEQFF. The CDR3 bases are TGTGCCAGCAGCGTTACTAGCGGGGGGCCACCCGGGGACAATGAGCAGTTCTTC.

A few counts support this clone. As DNA, the CDR3 is TGTGCCAGCAGTGATAGCCCCTACGAGCAGTACTTC. It translates to CASSDSPYEQYF. V usage is TRBV6-6 and J usage is TRBJ2-7, with D unresolved. Germline CDR1 reads MNHNY; CDR2 reads SVGAGI (reference sequence). Trimming cost V 5 bases and J 2 bases, with 7 bases left between them. The CDR3 is 12 residues long.

This clone was seen only once. The chain uses TRBV11-2 and TRBJ2-5; perhaps TRBD2 as D (5 bases). V lost 4 bases and J 2 bases, leaving 11 bases between the germline ends. Per germline, CDR1 SGHAT and CDR2 FQNNGV. The CDR3 extends over 14 amino acids. CDR3 nucleotides: TGTGCCAGCAGCTCCCGGACGGGGCAAGAGACCCAGTACTTC. Translation: CASSSRTGQETQYF.

This clone was seen many times. V gene TRBV6-5 combines with J gene TRBJ2-3, with 12 bases fitting TRBD2. V lost 6 bases, J lost 6 bases, and 7 bases stayed unmatched. This CDR3 contains 15 residues. CDR1 and CDR2 (germline): MNHEY, SVGAGI. Written as DNA, the CDR3 is TGTGCCAGCAGCTTGACTAGCGGGAGTTGGGATACGCAGTATTTT. Encoded protein: CASSLTSGSWDTQYF.

This sequence joins TRBV6-2 or TRBV6-3 and TRBJ2-3; 9 bases are shared with TRBD2. With 2 bases clipped from V and 2 bases from J, the junction kept 8 bases outside the gene matches. CDR3 length equals 17 residues. The germline V gene encodes CDR1 MNHEY and CDR2 SVGEGT. The CDR3 reads CASSYPRIAGATDTQYF. DNA of the CDR3: TGTGCCAGCAGTTACCCGAGGATAGCGGGGGCCACAGATACGCAGTATTTT.

This clone has a count of ten or more. The CDR3 nucleotides read TGTGCCAGCAGCGTAGGTAACAGGGAAGAGACCCAGTACTTC. Its protein is CASSVGNREETQYF. This chain uses TRBV9 with TRBJ2-5, with D tentatively TRBD1 (6 bases). CDR3 length: 14 amino acids. Germline V CDR1 and CDR2: SGDLS, YYNGEE. Trimming took off 0 bases at V and 3 bases at J, with 9 bases between the two ends.

The chain carries TRBV18 and TRBJ2-5; TRBD2 matches at 10 bases. The trim removed 5 bases at V and 5 bases at J, leaving 11 bases unmatched. The germline gives CDR1 KGHSH, CDR2 LQKENI. The CDR3 sequence is 16 residues long. CDR3 protein: CASSRLPGLARETQYF. The DNA of the CDR3 is TGTGCCAGCTCAAGACTTCCGGGACTAGCGAGGGAGACCCAGTACTTC.

The V and J genes are TRBV10-2 and TRBJ1-2; 8 bases agree with TRBD1. With 2 bases clipped from V and 2 bases from J, the junction kept 4 bases outside the gene matches. Germline V lookup: CDR1 WSHSY, CDR2 SAAADI. The length of the CDR3 is 15 residues. CDR3 sequence (DNA): TGCGCCAGCAGTGAGATGGACAGGGCGAACTATGGCTACACCTTC. Translated: CASSEMDRANYGYTF.

The V and J genes are TRBV25-1 and TRBJ1-4; D uncertain. V was pared by 0 bases and J by 3 bases, with 8 bases between. The CDR3 length is 15 residues. Germline assignment: CDR1 MGHDK and CDR2 SYGVNS. The CDR3 nucleotides read TGTGCCAGCAGTGAATATCGACACCCTAATGAAAAACTGTTTTTT. As protein: CASSEYRHPNEKLFF.

A few counts support this clone. The chain uses TRBV30 and TRBJ1-1, with 8 bases identical to TRBD1. The CDR3 covers 11 residues. Unmatched junction bases numbered 4, after V lost 6 bases and J lost 7 bases. Germline-derived CDR1 and CDR2 are GTSNPN and SVGIG (reference sequence). CDR3 coding DNA: TGTGCCTGCACAGGGGGGAATGAAGCTTTCTTT. It is translated as CACTGGNEAFF.

This clone has just a few counts. This rearrangement joins TRBV7-2 to TRBJ1-6; TRBD1 aligns across 8 bases. This CDR3 region has 15 residues. Trimming took 7 bases from V and 7 from J; bases not matched to a gene: 9. The germline gives CDR1 SGHTA, CDR2 FQGNSA. The CDR3 bases are TGTGCCAGCAAAGTGACAGGGGCCCAAAATTCACCCCTCCACTTT. Encoded protein: CASKVTGAQNSPLHF.

The J gene is TRBJ2-1, the V gene TRBV7-9, with a tentative D call TRBD1 (5 bases). V was pared by 0 bases and J by 8 bases, with 14 bases between. CDR1 and CDR2 (germline): SEHNR, FQNEAQ (reference sequence). The CDR3 length is 15 residues. CDR3 nucleotides: TGTGCCAGCAGCTTAGCGGCCCCTGGCAGGGATGAGCAGTTCTTC. As protein: CASSLAAPGRDEQFF.

This clone was picked up a small number of times. The rearrangement uses TRBV5-6 and TRBJ2-7; 7 bases are shared with TRBD1. Germline CDR1 is SGHDT and CDR2 is YYEEEE. Trimming cost V 0 bases and J 5 bases; bases outside gene matches: 5. This CDR3 is 14 amino acids long. CDR3 bases: TGTGCCAGCAGCTTGGCGACAGGGTCCCACGAGCAGTACTTC. Translated: CASSLATGSHEQYF.

This clone occurred a few times. The CDR3 nucleotides are TGTGCCAGCAGCTTAGAAGGTGGAGGGAACACTGAAGCTTTCTTT. Protein: CASSLEGGGNTEAFF. This sequence joins TRBV11-2 and TRBJ1-1; D call uncertain. The CDR3 is 15 residues long. V shed 0 bases and J shed 1 base, with 9 bases lying between them. Germline V CDR1 and CDR2: SGHAT, FQNNGV.

This clone was observed a handful of times. The chain joins TRBV19 to TRBJ2-3, with 7 bases lining up with TRBD1. Losses at the gene ends were 9 bases for V and 0 bases for J; bases not matched to a gene: 6. Germline values: CDR1 LNHDA, CDR2 SQIVND (reference sequence). This CDR3 is built from 14 residues. The DNA of the CDR3 is TGTGCCAGCCAACAGGGGTTAAGCACAGATACGCAGTATTTT. Its translation is CASQQGLSTDTQYF.